This T cell receptor beta chain was captured in a study of T cell repertoires in cytomegalovirus infection. Background on the study: Shared public TCR beta signatures pointed to both CMV infection and a matching HLA type.

CDR1 is SGHVS, CDR2 FQNEAQ, per germline. Trimming cost V 2 bases and J 3 bases; bases outside gene matches: 15. The CDR3 totals 18 residues. Findings of the study overall: HLA-C-restricted CMV clonotypes gave the most frequent clonotype in two of eight donors.

One entry per CDR3 protein, called by TCRdb with MiXCR from the reads. In the table there are under 600,000 distinct CDR3 sequences, 16% of which are singletons. This clonotype appeared many times. Its antigen is not identified. The sample consisted of CD8+ T cells from PBMCs. The receptor comes from a human donor in good health (CMV status not recorded). Some clones in this sample may be carry-over from other donors' samples. The chain is built from TRBV7-8 and TRBJ2-7; 8 bases line up with TRBD1. CDR3 nucleotides: TGTGCCAGCAGCTTAAGCCGAACAGGGGGAAAGTCCTTCTACGAGCAGTACTTC. Translated: CASSLSRTGGKSFYEQYF.